The present entry profiles one T cell receptor beta chain with its context. The V gene's germline CDR1 is KGHSH and CDR2 LQKENI. V lost 4 bases and J 4 bases, leaving 13 bases between the germline ends. This CDR3 comprises 15 residues. These data originate in a study of blood T cell repertoires in COVID-19. The overall study: COVID-19 samples from acute and convalescent phases originated in the United States, Italy and Spain. Sources were T cells, B-cell-depleted T cells, or PBMCs; the material itself was cDNA or gDNA.

The authors' processing: Using reference gene primer amplification, nucleated cell counts were estimated. Assay used: immunoSEQ multiplex PCR; TCRdb lists only in-frame clones, some missing. For V, J and clone size, that table is used; D and trimming come from the DNA. This sample has about 240,000 clones, with about 80% found just once. The V gene is TRBV18, the J gene TRBJ1-4; D possibly corresponds to TRBD1 (5 bases). The receptor was derived from a man in his thirties or forties who had recovered from COVID-19. Sequencing used peripheral blood. The CDR3 DNA sequence: TGTGCCAGCTCACTCCTTGAGACAGTTAATGAAAAACTGTTTTTT. It encodes CASSLLETVNEKLFF.